This passage covers 20 T cell receptor beta chains from one sample sequenced in a study of a mutant IDH1 vaccine in newly diagnosed glioma. No antigens are known for them. Described time point: week 11, during vaccination. Every single dose of the vaccine, 300 ug of mutant IDH1 20-mer peptide, came with topical imiquimod. Profiling relied on immunoSEQ multiplex PCR, and the TCRdb table lists in-frame clones only, not all of them. The table shows roughly 130,000 clones, with 80% occurring only once. This material consisted of PBMCs, taken from a glioma patient whose treatment included an IDH1 peptide vaccine. The receptor set was obtained from a middle-aged man with glioma.

The J gene is TRBJ2-4, the V gene TRBV7-9; the match to TRBD2 covers 9 bases. This CDR3 region has 15 residues. J lost 4 bases, V lost 4 bases, and 5 bases had no gene match. Germline V gives CDR1 SEHNR, CDR2 FQNEAQ (reference sequence). CDR3 in amino acids: CASSSLAGVKNIQYF. The CDR3 bases are TGTGCCAGCAGCTCTTTAGCGGGAGTTAAAAACATTCAGTACTTC.

The CDR3 bases are TGTGCCAGCAGCTTAGTAACAGGGAGGAGGTTAGAGACCCAGTACTTC. Translating gives CASSLVTGRRLETQYF. The chain couples TRBV7-2 to TRBJ2-5; D could derive from TRBD1 or TRBD2 (6 bases each). This CDR3 has 16 amino acids. The V gene lost 1 base and the J gene lost 4 bases, with 16 bases spanning the gap. CDR1 is SGHTA and CDR2 is FQGNSA in the germline V gene.

V and J are TRBV28 and TRBJ2-2, with 7 nucleotides matching TRBD1. The J segment lost 7 bases and the V segment lost 5 bases, leaving 7 bases of the junction unmatched. Germline V gene data show CDR1 as MDHEN and CDR2 as SYDVKM. CDR3 size: 14 residues. The CDR3 sequence is CASSPYRGGGELFF. Written as DNA, the CDR3 is TGTGCCAGCAGTCCTTACAGGGGCGGCGGGGAGCTGTTTTTT.

The CDR3 DNA sequence: TGTGCCAGCTCGCTGACAGGGTACGAGCAGTACTTC. This sequence encodes CASSLTGYEQYF. The V gene is TRBV18, the J gene TRBJ2-7; 7 nucleotides match TRBD1. Germline V gene sequence: CDR1 KGHSH, CDR2 LQKENI. This CDR3 region has 12 residues. V shed 6 bases and J 4 bases; nucleotides not matched to a gene: 3.

This chain uses TRBV18 with TRBJ2-6, with no clear D. In germline, CDR1 is KGHSH, CDR2 LQKENI. The CDR3 covers 14 residues. Trimming removed 3 bases at V and 1 base at J, with 4 bases between. This CDR3 reads CASSPVSGANVLTF. DNA for the CDR3: TGTGCCAGCTCACCGGTATCTGGGGCCAACGTCCTGACTTTC.

The chain couples TRBV4-1 to TRBJ1-3; TRBD1 might be the D (6 bases). The V gene's germline CDR1 is MGHRA and CDR2 YSYEKL. Trimming left V 0 bases short and J 8 bases short, with 14 bases between. This CDR3 has 15 amino acids. CDR3 in DNA: TGCGCCAGCAGCCAAGAGACAGGCTCAACATACACCATATATTTT. Its protein product is CASSQETGSTYTIYF.

This chain joins TRBV7-9 and TRBJ1-1; no firm D call. The V gene lost 3 bases and the J gene lost 1 base, with 6 bases spanning the gap. The CDR3 is 13 residues long. CDR1 is SEHNR, CDR2 FQNEAQ, per germline (reference sequence). The CDR3 region has the DNA TGTGCCAGCAGCTTTATGTGGAACACTGAAGCTTTCTTT. This encodes CASSFMWNTEAFF.

The chain is built from TRBV6-1 and TRBJ2-7; unclear D gene. In germline, CDR1 is MNHNS, CDR2 SASEGT. The CDR3 is made up of 13 amino acids. The ends were cut back, 0 bases at V and 7 bases at J, with 10 bases in the middle. DNA of the CDR3: TGTGCCAGCAGTGAAGCCCAGCCAAATGAGCAGTACTTC. This encodes CASSEAQPNEQYF.

In regard to this clone: Other DNA sequences in this specimen translate into the identical CDR3. The CDR3 DNA reads as TGTGCCAGCAGCCTGCGTGCAGGGGGCCTTGGCTACACCTTC. Its translation is CASSLRAGGLGYTF. This chain joins TRBV5-6 and TRBJ1-2; 8 positions agree with TRBD1. CDR1 SGHDT and CDR2 YYEEEE come from the germline V gene. The CDR3 has 14 amino acids. After removal of 4 bases from V and 7 bases from J, the junction contained 9 bases not matched to a gene.

The CDR3 DNA reads TGTGCCAGTAGGGGATTACCAGAGACCCAGTACTTC. Its protein is CASRGLPETQYF. The V and J genes are TRBV19 and TRBJ2-5, with D hard to call. V was trimmed by 6 bases and J by 4 bases, leaving 9 bases between them. This CDR3 has 12 amino acids. The germline V gene encodes CDR1 LNHDA and CDR2 SQIVND (reference sequence).

The gene calls are TRBV9 and TRBJ1-1; 9 bases fit TRBD1. The junction had 5 bases not matched to a gene; V was cut back by 4 bases and J by 1 base. Per the germline V gene, CDR1 is SGDLS and CDR2 is YYNGEE. The CDR3 has 15 residues. CDR3 in DNA: TGTGCCAGCAGCCGCGAGACAGGGGGGAACACTGAAGCTTTCTTT. This gives the protein CASSRETGGNTEAFF.

V is TRBV5-1 and J is TRBJ2-7; tentatively, D is TRBD1 (6 bases). Germline lookup yields CDR1 SGHRS and CDR2 YFSETQ. Trimming stripped 4 bases from V and 3 bases from J, with 11 bases between. The CDR3 has 13 amino acids. CDR3: CASSPLGGYEQYF. CDR3 DNA: TGCGCCAGCAGCCCCCTAGGGGGCTACGAGCAGTACTTC.

A word on this clone: One junction end disagrees with the germline gene, perhaps due to a read error. The rearrangement joins TRBV27 to TRBJ2-7, with D perhaps being TRBD1 or TRBD2 (5 bases each). The CDR3 runs 20 residues. Germline V gene data show CDR1 as MNHEY and CDR2 as SMNVEV (reference sequence). The CDR3 spells CASNPFGTPSAVHWVYGQYF. The CDR3, as DNA: TGTGCCAGCAACCCCTTCGGGACCCCCTCGGCGGTGCATTGGGTCTACGGGCAGTACTTC.

This rearrangement joins TRBV19 to TRBJ2-3; no clear D gene. Trimming removed 8 bases at V and 4 bases at J, with 13 bases between. The CDR3 contains 13 residues. Germline V CDR1 and CDR2: LNHDA, SQIVND (reference sequence). CDR3 bases: TGTGCCAGTTCGGCCCTTTCCTCAGATACGCAGTATTTT. Translation: CASSALSSDTQYF.

This clone was seen a few times. This chain links TRBV30 with TRBJ2-7; 7 nucleotides match TRBD1. This CDR3 comprises 12 residues. V lost 5 bases, J lost 1 base, and 2 bases stayed unmatched. The germline gives CDR1 GTSNPN, CDR2 SVGIG (reference sequence). The CDR3 nucleotides read TGTGCCTGGGACAGGGCTTCCTACGAGCAGTACTTC. Residues: CAWDRASYEQYF.

The gene calls are TRBV5-1 and TRBJ1-4; the D gene is possibly TRBD1 (6 bases). Looked up from germline, CDR1 is SGHRS and CDR2 is YFSETQ. The ends were cut back, 5 bases at V and 4 bases at J, with 15 bases in the middle. This CDR3 comprises 15 residues. CDR3: CASSVGGRSNEKLFF. CDR3 nucleotides: TGCGCCAGCAGTGTCGGGGGCAGGAGTAATGAAAAACTGTTTTTT. Filled out from reference TRBV5-1 and TRBJ1-4, the complete variable domain reads KAGVTQTPRYLIKTRGQQVTLSCSPISGHRSVSWYQQTPGQGLQFLFEYFSETQRNKGNFPGRFSGRQFSNSRSEMNVSTLELGDSALYLCASSVGGRSNEKLFFGSGTQLSVL.

This clone was counted a single time. The chain employs TRBV18 and TRBJ1-1; weak D call: TRBD1 (5 bases). V was pared by 6 bases and J by 0 bases, with 17 bases between. The CDR3 sequence is 16 residues long. Germline V gives CDR1 KGHSH, CDR2 LQKENI. CDR3 region: CASSPEGRGVNTEAFF. The CDR3 nucleotides read TGTGCCAGCTCGCCGGAGGGACGCGGGGTGAACACTGAAGCTTTCTTT.

V is TRBV5-5 and J is TRBJ1-4; D unclear. Trimming removed 0 bases from V and 10 bases from J, with 7 bases in between. The germline V gene has CDR1 SGHKS and CDR2 YYEKEE (reference sequence). The CDR3 contains 12 residues. In DNA, the CDR3 is TGTGCCAGCAGCTTGGACCCCGGAAAACTGTTTTTT. Translation: CASSLDPGKLFF.

V gene TRBV2 combines with J gene TRBJ1-5, with TRBD1 as a possible D gene (5 bases). Germline V gives CDR1 SNHLY, CDR2 FYNNEI. V lost 4 bases to trimming and J lost 1 base, with 8 bases between them. The CDR3 runs to 14 residues. The CDR3 protein is CASSGGGSNQPQHF. In DNA, the CDR3 is TGTGCCAGCAGTGGGGGGGGGAGCAATCAGCCCCAGCATTTT.

The chain carries TRBV2 and TRBJ2-2; TRBD1 agrees at 7 bases. The germline CDR1 and CDR2 sequences are SNHLY and FYNNEI. Trimming took 10 bases from V and 6 from J; bases not matched to a gene: 17. CDR3 length equals 16 residues. This CDR3 is CATRESRTGGSGELFF. The CDR3 DNA follows: TGTGCCACCCGGGAATCTCGGACAGGCGGTTCCGGGGAGCTGTTTTTT.